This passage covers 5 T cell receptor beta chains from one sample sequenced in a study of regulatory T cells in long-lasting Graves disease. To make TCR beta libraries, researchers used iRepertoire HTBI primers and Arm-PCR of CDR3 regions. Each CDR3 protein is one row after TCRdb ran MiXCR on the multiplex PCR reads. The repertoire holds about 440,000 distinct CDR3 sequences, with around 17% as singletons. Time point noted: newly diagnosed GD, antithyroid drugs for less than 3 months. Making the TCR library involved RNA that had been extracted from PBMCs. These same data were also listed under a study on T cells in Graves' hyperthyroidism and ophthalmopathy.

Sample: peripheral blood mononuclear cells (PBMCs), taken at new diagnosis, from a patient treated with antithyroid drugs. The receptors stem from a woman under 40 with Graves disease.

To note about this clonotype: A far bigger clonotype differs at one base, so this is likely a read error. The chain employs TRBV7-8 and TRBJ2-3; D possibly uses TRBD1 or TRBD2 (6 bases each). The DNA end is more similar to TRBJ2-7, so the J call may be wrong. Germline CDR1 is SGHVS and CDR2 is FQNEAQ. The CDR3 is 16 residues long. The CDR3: CASSLGGAESSYEQYF. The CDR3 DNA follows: TGTGCCAGCAGCTTAGGGGGGGCAGAGAGCTCCTACGAGCAGTACTTC.

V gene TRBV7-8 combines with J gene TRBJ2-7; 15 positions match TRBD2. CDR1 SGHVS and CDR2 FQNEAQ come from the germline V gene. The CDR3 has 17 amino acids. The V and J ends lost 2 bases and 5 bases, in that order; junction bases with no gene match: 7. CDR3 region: CASSLSGLAGGPDEQYF. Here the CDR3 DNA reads TGTGCCAGCAGCTTAAGTGGACTAGCGGGAGGGCCCGACGAGCAGTACTTC.

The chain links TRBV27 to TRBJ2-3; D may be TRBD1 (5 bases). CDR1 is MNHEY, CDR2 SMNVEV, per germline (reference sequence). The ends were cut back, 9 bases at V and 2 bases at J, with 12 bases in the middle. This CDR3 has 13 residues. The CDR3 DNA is TGTGCCAGTAGGGGCTTTATCACAGATACGCAGTATTTT. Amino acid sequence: CASRGFITDTQYF.

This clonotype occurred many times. Written as DNA, the CDR3 is TGTGCCAGCAGTTATATGCCGGCCTACGAGCAGTACTTC. Residues: CASSYMPAYEQYF. The chain uses TRBV6-9 and TRBJ2-7, with D uncertain. This CDR3 has 13 residues. V gave up 2 bases and J gave up 2 bases, with 7 bases separating them. Germline CDR1 MNHGY, CDR2 SVAAGI.

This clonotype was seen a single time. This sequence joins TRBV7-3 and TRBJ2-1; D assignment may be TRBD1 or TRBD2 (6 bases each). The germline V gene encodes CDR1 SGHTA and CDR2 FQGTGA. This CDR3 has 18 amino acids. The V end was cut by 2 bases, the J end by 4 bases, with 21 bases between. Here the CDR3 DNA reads TGTGCCAGCAGCTTAGGCCTCCCGGGGGCGCCACCTTACAATGAGCAGTTCTTC. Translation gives CASSLGLPGAPPYNEQFF.